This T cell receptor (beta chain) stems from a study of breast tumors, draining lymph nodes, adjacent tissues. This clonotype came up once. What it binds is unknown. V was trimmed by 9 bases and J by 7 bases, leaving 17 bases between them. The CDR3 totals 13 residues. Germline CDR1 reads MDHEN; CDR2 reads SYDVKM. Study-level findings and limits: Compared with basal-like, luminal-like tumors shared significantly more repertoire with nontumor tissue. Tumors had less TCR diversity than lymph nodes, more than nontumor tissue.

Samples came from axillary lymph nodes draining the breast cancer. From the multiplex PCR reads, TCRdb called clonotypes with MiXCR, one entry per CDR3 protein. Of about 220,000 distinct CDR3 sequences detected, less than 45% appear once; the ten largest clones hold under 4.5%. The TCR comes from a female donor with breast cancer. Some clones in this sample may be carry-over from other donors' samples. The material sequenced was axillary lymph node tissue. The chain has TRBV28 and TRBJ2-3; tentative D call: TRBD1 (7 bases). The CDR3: CASSGGRGNTQYF. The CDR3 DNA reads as TGTGCCAGTTCAGGGGGGCGAGGGAATACGCAGTATTTT.